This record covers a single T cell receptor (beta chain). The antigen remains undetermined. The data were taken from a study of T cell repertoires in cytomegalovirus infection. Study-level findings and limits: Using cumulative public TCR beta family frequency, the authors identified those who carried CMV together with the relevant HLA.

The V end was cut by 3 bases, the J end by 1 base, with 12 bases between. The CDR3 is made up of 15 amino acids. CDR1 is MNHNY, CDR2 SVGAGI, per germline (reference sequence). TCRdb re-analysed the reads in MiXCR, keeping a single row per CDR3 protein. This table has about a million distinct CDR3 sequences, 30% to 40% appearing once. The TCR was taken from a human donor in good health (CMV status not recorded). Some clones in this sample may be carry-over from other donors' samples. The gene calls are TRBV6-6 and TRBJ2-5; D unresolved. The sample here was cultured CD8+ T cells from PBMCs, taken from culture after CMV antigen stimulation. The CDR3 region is CASSYLAPAQETQYF. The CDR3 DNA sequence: TGTGCCAGCAGTTATCTGGCCCCAGCCCAAGAGACCCAGTACTTC.